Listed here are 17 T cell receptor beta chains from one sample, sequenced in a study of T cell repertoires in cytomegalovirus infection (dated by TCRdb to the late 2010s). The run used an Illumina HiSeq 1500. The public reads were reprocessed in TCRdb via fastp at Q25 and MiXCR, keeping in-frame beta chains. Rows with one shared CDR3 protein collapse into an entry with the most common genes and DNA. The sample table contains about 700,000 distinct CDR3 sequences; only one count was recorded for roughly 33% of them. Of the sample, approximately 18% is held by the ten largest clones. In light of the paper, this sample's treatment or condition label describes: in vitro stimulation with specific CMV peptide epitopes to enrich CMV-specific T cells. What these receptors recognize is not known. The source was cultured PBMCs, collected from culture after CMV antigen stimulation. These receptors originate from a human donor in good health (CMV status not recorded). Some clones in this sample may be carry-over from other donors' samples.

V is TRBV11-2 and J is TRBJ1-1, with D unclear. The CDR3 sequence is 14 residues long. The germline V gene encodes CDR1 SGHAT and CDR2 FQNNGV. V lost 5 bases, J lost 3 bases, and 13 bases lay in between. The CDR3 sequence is CASSPPSTDTEAFF. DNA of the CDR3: TGTGCCAGCAGCCCCCCCTCAACTGACACTGAAGCTTTCTTT.

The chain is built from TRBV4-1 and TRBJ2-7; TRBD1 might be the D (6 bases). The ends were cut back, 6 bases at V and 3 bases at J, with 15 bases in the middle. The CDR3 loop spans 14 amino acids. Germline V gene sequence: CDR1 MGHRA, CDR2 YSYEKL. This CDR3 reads CASRHVGQNYEQYF. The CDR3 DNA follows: TGCGCCAGCAGACATGTCGGACAGAACTACGAGCAGTACTTC.

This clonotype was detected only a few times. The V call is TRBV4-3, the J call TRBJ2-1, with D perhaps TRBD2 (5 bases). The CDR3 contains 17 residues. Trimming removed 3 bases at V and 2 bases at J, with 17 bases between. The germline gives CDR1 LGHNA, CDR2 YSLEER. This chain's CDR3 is CASSQDPTSPPYNEQFF. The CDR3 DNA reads TGCGCCAGCAGCCAGGACCCTACTAGTCCCCCCTACAATGAGCAGTTCTTC.

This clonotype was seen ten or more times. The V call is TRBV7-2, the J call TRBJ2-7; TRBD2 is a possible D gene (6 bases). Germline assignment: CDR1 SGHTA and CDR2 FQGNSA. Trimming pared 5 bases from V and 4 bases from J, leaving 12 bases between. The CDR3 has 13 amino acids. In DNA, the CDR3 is TGTGCCAGCAGCGTCGGGACTGGGTACGAGCAGTACTTC. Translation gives CASSVGTGYEQYF.

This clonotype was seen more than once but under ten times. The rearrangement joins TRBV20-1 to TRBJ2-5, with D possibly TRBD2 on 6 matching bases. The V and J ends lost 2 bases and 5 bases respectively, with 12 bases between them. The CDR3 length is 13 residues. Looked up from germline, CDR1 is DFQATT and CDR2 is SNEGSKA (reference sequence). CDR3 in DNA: TGCAGTGCTAGACAGGGAGGAATGGAGACCCAGTACTTC. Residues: CSARQGGMETQYF.

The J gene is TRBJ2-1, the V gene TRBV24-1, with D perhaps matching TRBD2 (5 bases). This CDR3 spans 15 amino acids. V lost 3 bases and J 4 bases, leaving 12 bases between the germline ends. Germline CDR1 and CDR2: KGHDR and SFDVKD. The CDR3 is CATSDPVRDYNEQFF. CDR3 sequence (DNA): TGTGCCACCAGTGATCCAGTACGGGATTACAATGAGCAGTTCTTC.

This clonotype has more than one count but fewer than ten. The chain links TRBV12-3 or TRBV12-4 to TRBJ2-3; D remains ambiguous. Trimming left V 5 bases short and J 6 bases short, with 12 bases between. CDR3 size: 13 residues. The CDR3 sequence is CASSPTRIDTQYF. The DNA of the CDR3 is TGTGCCAGCAGTCCAACAAGGATCGATACGCAGTATTTT.

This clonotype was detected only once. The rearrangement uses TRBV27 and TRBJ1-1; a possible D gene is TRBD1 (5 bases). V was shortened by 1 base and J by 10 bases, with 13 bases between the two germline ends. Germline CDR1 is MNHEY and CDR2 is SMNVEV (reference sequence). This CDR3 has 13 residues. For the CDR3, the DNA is TGTGCCAGCAGTTTATTCCCGGGGAGGGGAGCTTTCTTT. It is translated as CASSLFPGRGAFF.

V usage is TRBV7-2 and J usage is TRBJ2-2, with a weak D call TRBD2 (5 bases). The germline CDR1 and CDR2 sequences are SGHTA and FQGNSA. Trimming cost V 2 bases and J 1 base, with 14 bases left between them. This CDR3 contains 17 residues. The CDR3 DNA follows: TGTGCCAGCAGCTTACATCAGAGAGGGAGGAACACCGGGGAGCTGTTTTTT. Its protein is CASSLHQRGRNTGELFF.

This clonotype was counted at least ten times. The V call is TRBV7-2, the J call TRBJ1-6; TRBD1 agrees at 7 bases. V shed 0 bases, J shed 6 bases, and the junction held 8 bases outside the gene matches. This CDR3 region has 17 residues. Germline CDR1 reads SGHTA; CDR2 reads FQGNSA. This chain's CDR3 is CASSLAPDRRFNSPLHF. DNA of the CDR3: TGTGCCAGCAGCTTAGCGCCGGACAGGAGATTTAATTCACCCCTCCACTTT.

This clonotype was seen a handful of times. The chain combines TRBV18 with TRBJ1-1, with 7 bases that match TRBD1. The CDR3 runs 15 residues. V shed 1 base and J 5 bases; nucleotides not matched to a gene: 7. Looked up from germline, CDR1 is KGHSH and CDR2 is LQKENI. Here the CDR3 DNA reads TGTGCCAGCTCACCACAGGGGGCAGGGTCAACTGAAGCTTTCTTT. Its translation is CASSPQGAGSTEAFF.

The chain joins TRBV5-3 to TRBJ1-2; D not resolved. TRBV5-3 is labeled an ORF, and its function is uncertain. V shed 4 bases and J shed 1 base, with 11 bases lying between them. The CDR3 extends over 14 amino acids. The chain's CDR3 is CARSREGLNYGYTF. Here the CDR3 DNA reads TGTGCCAGAAGCCGAGAGGGCCTTAACTATGGCTACACCTTC.

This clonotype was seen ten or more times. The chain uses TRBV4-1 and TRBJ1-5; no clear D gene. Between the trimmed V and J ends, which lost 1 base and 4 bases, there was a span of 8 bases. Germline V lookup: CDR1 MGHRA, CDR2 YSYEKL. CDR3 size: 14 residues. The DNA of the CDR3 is TGCGCCAGCAGCCAAGTTACACAGAATCAGCCCCAGCATTTT. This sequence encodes CASSQVTQNQPQHF.

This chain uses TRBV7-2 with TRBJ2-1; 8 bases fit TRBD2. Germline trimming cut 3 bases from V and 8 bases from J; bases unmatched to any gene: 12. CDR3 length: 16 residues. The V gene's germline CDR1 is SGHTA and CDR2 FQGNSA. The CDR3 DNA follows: TGTGCCAGCAGCTTCCAGCGGGAGTGGGTCGGGGATGAGCAGTTCTTC. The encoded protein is CASSFQREWVGDEQFF.

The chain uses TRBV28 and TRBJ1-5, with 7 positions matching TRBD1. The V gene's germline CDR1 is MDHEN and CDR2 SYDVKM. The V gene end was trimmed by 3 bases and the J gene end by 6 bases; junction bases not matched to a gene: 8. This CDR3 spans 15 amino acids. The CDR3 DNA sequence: TGTGCCAGCAGTTTCTCAGACAGGGCTGGTCAGCCCCAGCATTTT. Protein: CASSFSDRAGQPQHF.

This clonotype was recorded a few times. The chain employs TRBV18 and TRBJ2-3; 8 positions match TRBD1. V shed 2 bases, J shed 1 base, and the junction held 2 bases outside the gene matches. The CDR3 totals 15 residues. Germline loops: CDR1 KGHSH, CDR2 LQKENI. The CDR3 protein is CASSPRQGRTDTQYF. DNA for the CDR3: TGTGCCAGCTCACCAAGACAGGGGCGCACAGATACGCAGTATTTT. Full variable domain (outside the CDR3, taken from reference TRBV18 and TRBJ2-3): NAGVMQNPRHLVRRRGQEARLRCSPMKGHSHVYWYRQLPEEGLKFMVYLQKENIIDESGMPKERFSAEFPKEGPSILRIQQVVRGDSAAYFCASSPRQGRTDTQYFGPGTRLTVL.

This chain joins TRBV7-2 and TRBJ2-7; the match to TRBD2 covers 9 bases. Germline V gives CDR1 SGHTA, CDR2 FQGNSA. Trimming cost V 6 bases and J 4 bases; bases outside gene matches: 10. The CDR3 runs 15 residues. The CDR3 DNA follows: TGTGCCAGCAGTTTTAAGGCTGCGGGAGGGTACGAGCAGTACTTC. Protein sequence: CASSFKAAGGYEQYF. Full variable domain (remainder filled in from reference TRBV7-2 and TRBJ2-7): GAGVSQSPSNKVTEKGKDVELRCDPISGHTALYWYRQSLGQGLEFLIYFQGNSAPDKSGLPSDRFSAERTGGSVSTLTIQRTQQEDSAVYLCASSFKAAGGYEQYFGPGTRLTVT.